Detailed here is one TCR beta chain. This sample is drawn from a study of T cell changes during pregnancy in multiple sclerosis. Generated by immunoSEQ multiplex PCR, the TCRdb table keeps only in-frame clones and is missing some. The sample holds more than 65,000 clones, 75% to 90% seen once. This CDR3 comprises 21 residues. Sequencing was performed on peripheral blood, taken before pregnancy. V and J are TRBV21-1 and TRBJ1-6; the table gives TRBD1 as D, unverified against the DNA. TRBV21-1 is recorded as a pseudogene. The receptor was isolated from a female donor with multiple sclerosis, enrolled in a pregnancy study. The CDR3 here is CASSPRGGGQGGCSYNSPLHF. The DNA of the CDR3 is TGTGCCAGCAGCCCCCGAGGCGGGGGACAGGGAGGGTGCTCCTATAATTCACCCCTCCACTTT.